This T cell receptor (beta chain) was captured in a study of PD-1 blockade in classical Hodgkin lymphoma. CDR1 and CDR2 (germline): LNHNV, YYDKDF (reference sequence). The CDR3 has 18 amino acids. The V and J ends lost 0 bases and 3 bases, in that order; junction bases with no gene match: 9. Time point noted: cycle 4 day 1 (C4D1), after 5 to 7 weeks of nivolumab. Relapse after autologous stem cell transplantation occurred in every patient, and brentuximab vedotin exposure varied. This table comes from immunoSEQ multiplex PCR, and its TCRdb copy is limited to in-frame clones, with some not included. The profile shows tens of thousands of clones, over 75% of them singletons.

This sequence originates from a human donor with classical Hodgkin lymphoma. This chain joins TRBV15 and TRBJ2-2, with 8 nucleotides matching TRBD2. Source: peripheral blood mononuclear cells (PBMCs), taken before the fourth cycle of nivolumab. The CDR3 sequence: CATSRDLHAGGYTGELFF. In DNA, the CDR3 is TGTGCCACCAGCAGAGATCTCCACGCGGGGGGTTACACCGGGGAGCTGTTTTTT.